The sequence of this TCR beta chain was determined in a study of cytomegalovirus exposure and HLA in healthy donors. For this clone: Its matching antigen is unknown.

CDR1 and CDR2 from the germline V gene are MGHDK and SYGVNS. The CDR3 sequence is 13 residues long. V lost 3 bases and J lost 10, with 10 bases in between. The PCR employed 60 Vbeta primers together with 13 Jbeta primers. Using immunoSEQ multiplex PCR, the repertoire was profiled, and TCRdb retains in-frame clones only, with some absent. The sample records approximately 100,000 clones, around 65% being singletons. Study-level points and caveats: The authors later found most CMV-associated TCR beta chains appeared HLA-restricted. In a later analysis, common viral pathogens appeared linked to several of the most significant clusters. A later analysis, which compared TCR beta chains of equal frequency, found the HLA-associated ones more clonally expanded.

The source is a woman between 50 and 59 years old in good health and CMV-seronegative. Sequencing was carried out using PBMCs. The chain carries TRBV25-1 and TRBJ1-6, with D unclear. For the CDR3, the DNA is TGTGCCAGCAGTGAGCCGGGGAACTCACCCCTCCACTTT. This codes for CASSEPGNSPLHF.